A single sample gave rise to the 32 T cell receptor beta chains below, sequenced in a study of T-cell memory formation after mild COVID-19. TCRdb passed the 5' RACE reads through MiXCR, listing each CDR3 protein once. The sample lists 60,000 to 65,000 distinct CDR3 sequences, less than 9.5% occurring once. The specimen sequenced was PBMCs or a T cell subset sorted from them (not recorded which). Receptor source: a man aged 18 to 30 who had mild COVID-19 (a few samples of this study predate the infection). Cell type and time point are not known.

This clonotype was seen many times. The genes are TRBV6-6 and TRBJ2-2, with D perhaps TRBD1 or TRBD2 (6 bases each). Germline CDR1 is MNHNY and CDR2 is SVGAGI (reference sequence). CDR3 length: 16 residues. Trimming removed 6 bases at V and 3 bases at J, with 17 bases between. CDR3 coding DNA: TGTGCCAGCAGCCCGTGGGGGGCGCGGGACACCGGGGAGCTGTTTTTT. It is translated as CASSPWGARDTGELFF.

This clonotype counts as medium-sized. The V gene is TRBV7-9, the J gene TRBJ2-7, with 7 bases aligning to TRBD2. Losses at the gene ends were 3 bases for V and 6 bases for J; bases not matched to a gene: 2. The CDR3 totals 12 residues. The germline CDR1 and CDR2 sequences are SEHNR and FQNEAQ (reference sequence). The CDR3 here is CASSFTGGEQYV. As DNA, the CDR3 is TGTGCCAGCAGCTTCACGGGGGGCGAGCAGTACGTC.

For the CDR3, the DNA is TGTGCCAGCAGCTCACCGGGCTACGAGCAGTACTTC. Translated, it gives CASSSPGYEQYF. The chain employs TRBV11-2 and TRBJ2-7; D unresolved. Germline V lookup: CDR1 SGHAT, CDR2 FQNNGV. CDR3 size: 12 residues. V was pared by 4 bases and J by 3 bases, with 7 bases between.

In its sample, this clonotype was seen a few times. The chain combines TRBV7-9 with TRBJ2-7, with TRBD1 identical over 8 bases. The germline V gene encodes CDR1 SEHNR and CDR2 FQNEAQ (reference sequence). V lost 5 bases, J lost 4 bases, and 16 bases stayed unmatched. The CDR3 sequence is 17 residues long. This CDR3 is CASSPAVRPGGSYEQYF. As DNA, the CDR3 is TGTGCCAGCAGCCCAGCGGTCCGGCCAGGGGGCTCGTACGAGCAGTACTTC.

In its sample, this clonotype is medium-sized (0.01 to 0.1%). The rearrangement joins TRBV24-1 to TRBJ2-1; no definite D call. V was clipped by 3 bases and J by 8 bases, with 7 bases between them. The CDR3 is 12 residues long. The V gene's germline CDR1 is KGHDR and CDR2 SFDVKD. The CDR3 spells CATSDLRYEQFF. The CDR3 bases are TGTGCCACCAGTGATCTTAGGTATGAGCAGTTCTTC.

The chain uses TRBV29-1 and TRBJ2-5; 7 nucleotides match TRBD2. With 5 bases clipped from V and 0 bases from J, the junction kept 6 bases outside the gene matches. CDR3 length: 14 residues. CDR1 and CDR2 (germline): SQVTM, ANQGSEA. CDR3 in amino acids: CSVRGGGNQETQYF. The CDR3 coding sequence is TGCAGCGTTCGGGGCGGGGGAAACCAAGAGACCCAGTACTTC.

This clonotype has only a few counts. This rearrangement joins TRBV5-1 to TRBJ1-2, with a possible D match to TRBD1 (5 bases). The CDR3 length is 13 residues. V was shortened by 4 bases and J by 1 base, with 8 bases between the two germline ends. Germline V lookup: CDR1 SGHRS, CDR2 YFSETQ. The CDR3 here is CASSQRGNYGYTF. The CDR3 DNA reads TGCGCCAGCAGCCAGAGGGGTAACTATGGCTACACCTTC.

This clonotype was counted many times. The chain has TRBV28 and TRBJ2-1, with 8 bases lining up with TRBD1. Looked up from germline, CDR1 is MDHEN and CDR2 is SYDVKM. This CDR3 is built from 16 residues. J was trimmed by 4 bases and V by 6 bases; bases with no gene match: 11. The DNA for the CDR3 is TGTGCCAGCAGGCTTCTCGGGACAGGAGCATACAATGAGCAGTTCTTC. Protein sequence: CASRLLGTGAYNEQFF.

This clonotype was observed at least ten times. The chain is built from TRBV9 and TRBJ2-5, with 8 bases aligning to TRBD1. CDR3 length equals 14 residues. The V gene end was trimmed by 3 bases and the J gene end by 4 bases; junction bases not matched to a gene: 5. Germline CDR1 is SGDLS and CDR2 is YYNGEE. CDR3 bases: TGTGCCAGCAGCGCAGACAGGGGTGGAGAGACCCAGTACTTC. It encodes CASSADRGGETQYF.

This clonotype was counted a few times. The DNA of the CDR3 is TGCAGTGCTAGTATTGGCAGGGGCGGTGGCTACACCTTC. Amino acid sequence: CSASIGRGGGYTF. The chain couples TRBV20-1 to TRBJ1-2, with TRBD1 as a possible D gene (6 bases). The CDR3 runs to 13 residues. Trimming removed 3 bases at V and 7 bases at J, with 15 bases between. Germline V CDR1 and CDR2: DFQATT, SNEGSKA (reference sequence).

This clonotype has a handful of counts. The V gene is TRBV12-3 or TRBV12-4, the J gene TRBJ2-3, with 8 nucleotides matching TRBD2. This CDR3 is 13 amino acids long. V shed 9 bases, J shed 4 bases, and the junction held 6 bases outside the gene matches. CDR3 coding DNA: TGTGCCAGTCTAGAGCGGGGGTCAGATACGCAGTATTTT. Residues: CASLERGSDTQYF.

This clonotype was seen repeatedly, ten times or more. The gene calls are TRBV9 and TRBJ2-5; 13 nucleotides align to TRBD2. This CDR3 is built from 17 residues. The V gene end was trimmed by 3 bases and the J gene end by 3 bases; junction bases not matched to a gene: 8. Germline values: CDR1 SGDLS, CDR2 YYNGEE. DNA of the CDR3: TGTGCCAGCAGCGAGGCCCCCGGGACTAGCGGGGAAGAGACCCAGTACTTC. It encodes CASSEAPGTSGEETQYF.

CDR3 nucleotides: TGTGCCACCAGCAGAGATTACAGGAACACTGAAGCTTTCTTT. Translation: CATSRDYRNTEAFF. The chain combines TRBV15 with TRBJ1-1; D not resolved. This CDR3 is 14 amino acids long. The V end was cut by 0 bases, the J end by 1 base, with 6 bases between. CDR1 and CDR2 (germline): LNHNV, YYDKDF (reference sequence).

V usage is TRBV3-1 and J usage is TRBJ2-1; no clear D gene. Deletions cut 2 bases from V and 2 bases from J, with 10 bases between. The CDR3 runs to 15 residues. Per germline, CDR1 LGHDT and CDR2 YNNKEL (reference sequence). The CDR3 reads CASSQSERAYNEQFF. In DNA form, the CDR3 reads TGTGCCAGCAGCCAAAGCGAAAGGGCCTACAATGAGCAGTTCTTC.

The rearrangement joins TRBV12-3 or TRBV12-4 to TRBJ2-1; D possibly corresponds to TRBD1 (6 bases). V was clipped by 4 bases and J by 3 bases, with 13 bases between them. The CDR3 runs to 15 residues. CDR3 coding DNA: TGTGCCAGCAGTTCCGACAGGAACAGCTACAATGAGCAGTTCTTC. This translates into CASSSDRNSYNEQFF.

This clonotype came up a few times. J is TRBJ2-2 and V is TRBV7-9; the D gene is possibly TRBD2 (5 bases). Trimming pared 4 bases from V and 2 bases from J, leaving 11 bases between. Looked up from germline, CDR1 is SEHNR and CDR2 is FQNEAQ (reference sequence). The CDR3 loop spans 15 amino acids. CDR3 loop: CASSSGITNTGELFF. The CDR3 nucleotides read TGTGCCAGCAGCTCCGGGATCACTAACACCGGGGAGCTGTTTTTT.

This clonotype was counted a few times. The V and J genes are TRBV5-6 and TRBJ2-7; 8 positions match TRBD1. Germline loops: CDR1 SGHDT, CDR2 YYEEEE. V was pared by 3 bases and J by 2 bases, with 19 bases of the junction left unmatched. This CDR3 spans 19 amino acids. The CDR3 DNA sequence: TGTGCCAGCAGCTCCGCGACTCAGAAATGGGACAGGATGACCTACGAGCAGTACTTC. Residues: CASSSATQKWDRMTYEQYF.

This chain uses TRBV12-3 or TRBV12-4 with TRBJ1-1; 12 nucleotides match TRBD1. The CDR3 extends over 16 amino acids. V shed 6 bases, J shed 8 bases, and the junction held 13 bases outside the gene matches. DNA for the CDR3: TGTGCCAGCAGCCAAGGGACAGGGGGCGGGAGGGCCGAAGCTTTCTTT. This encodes CASSQGTGGGRAEAFF.

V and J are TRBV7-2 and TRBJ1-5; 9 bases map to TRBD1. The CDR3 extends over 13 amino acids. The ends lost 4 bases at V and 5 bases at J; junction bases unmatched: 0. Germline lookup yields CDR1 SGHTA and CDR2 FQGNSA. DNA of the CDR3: TGTGCCAGCAGCTGGACAGGGGATCAGCCCCAGCATTTT. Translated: CASSWTGDQPQHF.

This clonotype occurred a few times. CDR3 region: CASSWDALDSPLHF. Here the CDR3 DNA reads TGTGCCAGCAGCTGGGATGCATTGGATTCACCCCTCCACTTT. The chain carries TRBV7-9 and TRBJ1-6; D unclear. Trimming cost V 4 bases and J 8 bases, with 12 bases left between them. The CDR3 spans 14 residues. Germline CDR1 and CDR2: SEHNR and FQNEAQ (reference sequence).

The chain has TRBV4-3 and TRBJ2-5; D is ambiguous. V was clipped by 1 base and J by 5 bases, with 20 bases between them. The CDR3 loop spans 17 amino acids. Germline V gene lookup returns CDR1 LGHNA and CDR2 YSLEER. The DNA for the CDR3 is TGCGCCAGCAGCCAAGGGTGGCCCAGTGAGAGTTATGAGACCCAGTACTTC. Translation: CASSQGWPSESYETQYF.

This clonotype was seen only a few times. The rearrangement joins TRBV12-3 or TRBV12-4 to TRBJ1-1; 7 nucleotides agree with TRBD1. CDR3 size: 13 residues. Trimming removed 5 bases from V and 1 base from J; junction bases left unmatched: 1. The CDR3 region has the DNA TGTGCCAGCAGTCGACAGGGGAACACTGAAGCTTTCTTT. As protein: CASSRQGNTEAFF.

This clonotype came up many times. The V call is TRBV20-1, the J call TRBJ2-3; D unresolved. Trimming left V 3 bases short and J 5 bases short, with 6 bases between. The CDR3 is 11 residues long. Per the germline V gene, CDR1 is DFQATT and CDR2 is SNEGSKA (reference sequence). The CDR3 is CSASGGDTQYF. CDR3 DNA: TGCAGTGCTAGCGGTGGAGATACGCAGTATTTT.

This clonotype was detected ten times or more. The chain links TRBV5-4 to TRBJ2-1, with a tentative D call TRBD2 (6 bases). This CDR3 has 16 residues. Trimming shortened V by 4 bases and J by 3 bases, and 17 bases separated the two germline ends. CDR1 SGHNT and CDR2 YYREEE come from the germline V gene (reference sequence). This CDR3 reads CASSPRTGEDYNEQFF. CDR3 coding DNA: TGTGCCAGCAGCCCCAGGACGGGGGAAGACTACAATGAGCAGTTCTTC. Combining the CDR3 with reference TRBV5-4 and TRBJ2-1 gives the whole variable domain ETGVTQSPTHLIKTRGQQVTLRCSSQSGHNTVSWYQQALGQGPQFIFQYYREEENGRGNFPPRFSGLQFPNYSSELNVNALELDDSALYLCASSPRTGEDYNEQFFGPGTRLTVL.

The CDR3 sequence: CASSPRQGSSSYEQYF. The CDR3, as DNA: TGTGCCAGCTCCCCTAGACAGGGATCAAGCTCCTACGAGCAGTACTTC. The V gene is TRBV18, the J gene TRBJ2-7, with 7 bases that match TRBD1. This CDR3 is built from 16 residues. J lost 0 bases, V lost 6 bases, and 11 bases had no gene match. CDR1 and CDR2 (germline): KGHSH, LQKENI.

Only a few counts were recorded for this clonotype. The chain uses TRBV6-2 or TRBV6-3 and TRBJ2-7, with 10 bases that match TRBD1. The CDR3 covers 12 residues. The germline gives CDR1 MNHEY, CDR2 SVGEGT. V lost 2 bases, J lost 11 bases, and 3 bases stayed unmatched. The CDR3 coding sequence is TGTGCCAGCAGTTACGCGGACAGGGGGGAGTACTTC. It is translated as CASSYADRGEYF.

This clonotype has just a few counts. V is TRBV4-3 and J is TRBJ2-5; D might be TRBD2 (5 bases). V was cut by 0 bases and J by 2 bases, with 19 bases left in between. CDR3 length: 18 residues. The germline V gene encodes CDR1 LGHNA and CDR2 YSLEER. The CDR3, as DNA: TGCGCCAGCAGCCAAGACGAAACATCTAGCAGTTGGCAAGAGACCCAGTACTTC. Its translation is CASSQDETSSSWQETQYF.

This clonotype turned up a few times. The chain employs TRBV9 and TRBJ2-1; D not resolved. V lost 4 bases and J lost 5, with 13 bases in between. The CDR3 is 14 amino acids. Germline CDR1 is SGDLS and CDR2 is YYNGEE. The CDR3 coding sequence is TGTGCCAGCAGCACAGCCGGAAGAAACAATGAGCAGTTCTTC. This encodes CASSTAGRNNEQFF.

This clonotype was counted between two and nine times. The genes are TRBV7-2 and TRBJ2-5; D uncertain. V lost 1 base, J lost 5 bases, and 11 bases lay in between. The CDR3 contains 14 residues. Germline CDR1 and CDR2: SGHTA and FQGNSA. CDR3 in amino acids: CASSLVGVRETQYF. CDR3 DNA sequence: TGTGCCAGCAGCTTAGTTGGGGTTAGGGAGACCCAGTACTTC.

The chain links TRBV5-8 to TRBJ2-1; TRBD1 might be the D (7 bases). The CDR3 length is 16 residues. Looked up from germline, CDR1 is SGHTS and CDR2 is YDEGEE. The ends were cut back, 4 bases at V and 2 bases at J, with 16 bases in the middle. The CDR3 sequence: CASSKFQGGTYNEQFF. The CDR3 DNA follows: TGTGCCAGCAGCAAATTCCAGGGGGGAACCTACAATGAGCAGTTCTTC.

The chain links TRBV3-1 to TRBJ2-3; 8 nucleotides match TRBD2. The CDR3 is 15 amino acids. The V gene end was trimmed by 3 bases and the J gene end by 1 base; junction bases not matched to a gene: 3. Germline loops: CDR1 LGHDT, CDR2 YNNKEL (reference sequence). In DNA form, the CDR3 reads TGTGCCAGCAGCCACTTGACTAGCGGCACAGATACGCAGTATTTT. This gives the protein CASSHLTSGTDTQYF.

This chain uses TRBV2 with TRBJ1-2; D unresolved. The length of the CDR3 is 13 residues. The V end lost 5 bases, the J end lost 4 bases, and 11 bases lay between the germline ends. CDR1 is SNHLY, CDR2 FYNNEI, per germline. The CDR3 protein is CASSLDGSYGYTF. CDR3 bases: TGTGCCAGCAGTTTAGACGGCAGCTATGGCTACACCTTC.